This T cell receptor beta chain stems from a study of shared clonotypes between healthy human individuals. Study-wide points: The naive CD4 repertoires of several donors were compared, and around 4.7% of clonotypes were shared.

As concerns this clone: The antigen is not known.

The length of the CDR3 is 16 residues. Germline CDR1 and CDR2: SGHTA and FQGNSA. Trimming pared 5 bases from V and 5 bases from J, leaving 18 bases between. The method was immunoSEQ multiplex PCR; TCRdb's version includes in-frame clones alone and lacks a portion of them. The data show under 650,000 clones, 90% to 97% seen once. The chain uses TRBV7-2 and TRBJ2-2; a weak D match, TRBD2 (7 bases). What was sequenced was naive CD4+ T cells sorted from blood. Subset noted: CD45RA+ positively selected. This receptor was obtained from a woman aged 25 to 39 in good health. The CDR3 is CASSRGANSGTGELFF. CDR3 bases: TGTGCCAGCAGCCGGGGGGCTAATAGCGGGACCGGGGAGCTGTTTTTT. Supplemented by reference TRBV7-2 and TRBJ2-2, the full variable domain reads GAGVSQSPSNKVTEKGKDVELRCDPISGHTALYWYRQSLGQGLEFLIYFQGNSAPDKSGLPSDRFSAERTGGSVSTLTIQRTQQEDSAVYLCASSRGANSGTGELFFGEGSRLTVL.